This is a list of T cell receptor beta chains from one sample in a study of shared clonotypes between healthy human individuals. Measured with immunoSEQ multiplex PCR; TCRdb has only the in-frame clones, and not every one. The sample has about 690,000 clones; about 90% are singletons. Specimen: memory CD8+ T cells from PBMCs. These receptors came from a man aged 18 to 29 in good health. Some clones in this sample may be carry-over from other donors' samples. Each CDR3 is given with its conserved first and last residue. The D gene is left open where the match is weak. Some rows mark clone size as missing; the rest say once, few, many or name a class of expanded clone.

cdr3_nt cdr3_aa d_call v_call clone_size j_call
TGTGCCAGCAGTCGAAACACAGGGATCGAGCAGTACTTC CASSRNTGIEQYF NA TRBV28 NA TRBJ2-7
TGCAGCGTTGCGGGAGCAGCCAATGAGCAGTTCTTC CSVAGAANEQFF NA TRBV29-1 NA TRBJ2-1
TGTGCCTACCGGACGGTCTACGAGCAGTACTTC CAYRTVYEQYF NA TRBV30 NA TRBJ2-7
TGTGCCAGCAGTCCACAAACAGGTATCACAGATACGCAGTATTTT CASSPQTGITDTQYF NA TRBV27 NA TRBJ2-3
TGTGCCAGCAGTTACGGGACACCTACTTACGAGCAGTACTTC CASSYGTPTYEQYF NA TRBV6-6 NA TRBJ2-7
TGTGCCAGCAGTGCGGGATTAGCCTACGAGCAGTACTTC CASSAGLAYEQYF NA TRBV25-1 NA TRBJ2-7
TGTGCCAGCAGTGCGACAGGGAGCTATGGCTACACCTTC CASSATGSYGYTF TRBD1 TRBV25-1 NA TRBJ1-2
TGTGCCAGCTCAGAGGACTTTACCGAGCAGTACTTC CASSEDFTEQYF NA TRBV18 NA TRBJ2-7
TGTGCCAGCAGTTTAGGATCCTACGAGCAGTACTTC CASSLGSYEQYF NA TRBV28 NA TRBJ2-7
TGTGCCAGCAGTTTATACCAGGCAGATACGCAGTATTTT CASSLYQADTQYF NA TRBV28 NA TRBJ2-3
TGTGCCAGCAGGGCGACTAGCGGGCCTTACAATGAGCAGTTCTTC CASRATSGPYNEQFF TRBD2 TRBV7-9 NA TRBJ2-1
TGCGCCAGCAGCTTGTACGAACTAGCGGAAGAGACCCAGTACTTC CASSLYELAEETQYF TRBD2 TRBV5-1 NA TRBJ2-5
TGTGCCAGCAGCTTGGATGCTTTGGGGGCTGGGGCCAACGTCCTGACTTTC CASSLDALGAGANVLTF NA TRBV5-6 NA TRBJ2-6
TGCGCCAGCAGCCCAAGGACCACCTACGAGCAGTACTTC CASSPRTTYEQYF NA TRBV4-1 NA TRBJ2-7
TGTGCCAGCAGTTTGTGGGACAGCAGCACAGATACGCAGTATTTT CASSLWDSSTDTQYF TRBD1 TRBV27 NA TRBJ2-3
TGTGCCAGCAGCTTTTGGTCAGCCTCAATGAACACTGAAGCTTTCTTT CASSFWSASMNTEAFF NA TRBV11-2 NA TRBJ1-1
TGTGCCAGCAGAACAGGGTTGATGAACACTGAAGCTTTCTTT CASRTGLMNTEAFF NA TRBV27 few TRBJ1-1
TGTGCCAGCAGCAACGCTAGCGGCGGGGGGGAGCTGTTTTTT CASSNASGGGELFF TRBD2 TRBV11-2 NA TRBJ2-2
TGTGCCAGCAGCGTAGTGGGTGAAGCTTTCTTT CASSVVGEAFF NA TRBV7-9 NA TRBJ1-1
TGCGCCAGCAGCCCCACAGATTTGAACACTGAAGCTTTCTTT CASSPTDLNTEAFF NA TRBV5-1 once TRBJ1-1
TGTGCCAGCAGTGAATGGGTGATGAACACTGAAGCTTTCTTT CASSEWVMNTEAFF NA TRBV6-1 NA TRBJ1-1
TGTGCCAGCAGCTTAGACCTGCCACGGGAGACCCAGTACTTC CASSLDLPRETQYF NA TRBV7-9 NA TRBJ2-5
TGTGCCAGCAGCGTAGGGGACACCGGGGAGCTGTTTTTT CASSVGDTGELFF NA TRBV9 NA TRBJ2-2
TGTGCCAGCAGCCATAGGACTAGCGGCCAGGGAGGAGGTTACAATGAGCAGTTCTTC CASSHRTSGQGGGYNEQFF TRBD2 TRBV9 NA TRBJ2-1
TGTGCCAGCAGTCTGCGACTAGCGGGGTTGACCTCCTACGAGCAGTACTTC CASSLRLAGLTSYEQYF TRBD2 TRBV27 NA TRBJ2-7
TGTGCCAGCAGCGTAGGTCCCGCGGGGGCCTACAATGAGCAGTTCTTC CASSVGPAGAYNEQFF TRBD2 TRBV9 once TRBJ2-1
TGTGCCAGCAGTTCAACCCCCCTCAGGGGTCCAACCACAGATACGCAGTATTTT CASSSTPLRGPTTDTQYF NA TRBV27 NA TRBJ2-3
TGTGCCAGCAGTTACTCGACACACCAGGGCAGAGAAGCTTTCTTT CASSYSTHQGREAFF NA TRBV6-5 once TRBJ1-1
TGCGCCAGCACCGGACGCGTGGGGTCGTGGGACACCGGGGAGCTGTTTTTT CASTGRVGSWDTGELFF NA TRBV10-2 NA TRBJ2-2
TGCGCCAGCAGCCTAGCACAGGACAGGGGATTCTACGAGCAGTACTTC CASSLAQDRGFYEQYF TRBD1 TRBV10-2 NA TRBJ2-7
TGTGCCAGCAGTGAAGAAGGGGCTCAGCCCCAGCATTTT CASSEEGAQPQHF NA TRBV5-6 NA TRBJ1-5
TGTGCCAGCAGCTTAGCGGGTCCCTTCAATGAGCAGTTCTTC CASSLAGPFNEQFF NA TRBV7-9 NA TRBJ2-1
TGCGCCAGCACGAGGTTGGAGACCAATGAGCAGTTCTTC CASTRLETNEQFF NA TRBV5-1 few TRBJ2-1
TGCGCCAGCAGCCAAGGGATCGTGGGAGCATCAGGGGGAGAGACCCAGTACTTC CASSQGIVGASGGETQYF TRBD1 TRBV4-3 NA TRBJ2-5
TGTGCCAGCAGTTACTCTGGCGGTGAAGCTTTCTTT CASSYSGGEAFF NA TRBV6-6 NA TRBJ1-1
TGTGCCAGCAGTAGTCGTGAGGGGCCTTATGGCTACACCTTC CASSSREGPYGYTF NA TRBV2 once TRBJ1-2
TGTGCCAGCAGTACGCGGGGGCAAGAGACCCAGTACTTC CASSTRGQETQYF TRBD2 TRBV7-9 NA TRBJ2-5
TGTGCCACCAGCATGCCTCGGACTAGCGGTTCCTACGAGCAGTACTTC CATSMPRTSGSYEQYF TRBD2 TRBV15 NA TRBJ2-7
TGTGCCCCCAAAGTGCCAGTCCATAGCAATCAGCCCCAGCATTTT CAPKVPVHSNQPQHF NA TRBV21-1 NA TRBJ1-5
TGTGCCAGCAGTACCGGGACAGGGGTCGATACGCAGTATTTT CASSTGTGVDTQYF TRBD1 TRBV25-1 NA TRBJ2-3
TGTGCCAGCAGCCTTCTGGGGAGCCACTACGAGCAGTACTTC CASSLLGSHYEQYF NA TRBV27 NA TRBJ2-7
TGTGCCACCAGCAGAACACGGCGGGATGCCTACAATGAGCAGTTCTTC CATSRTRRDAYNEQFF NA TRBV15 NA TRBJ2-1
TGTGCCAGCAGTTTATCCTCGCGGGGCCTGGAGACCCAGTACTTC CASSLSSRGLETQYF NA TRBV27 NA TRBJ2-5
TGTGCCAGCAGCTTAGATGAAAAACTGTTTTTT CASSLDEKLFF NA TRBV5-8 few TRBJ1-4
TGTGCCAGCAGTTTACGGGGTGGCGGCAATCAGCCCCAGCATTTT CASSLRGGGNQPQHF NA TRBV27 NA TRBJ1-5
TGCGCCAGCAGCGTCGGGACAGGGGGCGCGATTTGGACTGAAGCTTTCTTT CASSVGTGGAIWTEAFF TRBD1 TRBV5-1 NA TRBJ1-1
TGTGCCAGCAGTCACTCATTACAGGGTCCCGGGGAGCTGTTTTTT CASSHSLQGPGELFF NA TRBV28 once TRBJ2-2
TGTGCCAGCAGCTTAGGACAGGGTGGTTGGGAGCAGTACTTC CASSLGQGGWEQYF TRBD1 TRBV7-8 once TRBJ2-7
TGTGCCAGCACCCTGGTAAGGGGCTATGGCTACACCTTC CASTLVRGYGYTF NA TRBV28 NA TRBJ1-2
TGTGCCAGTAGTATCGGGTTCTCACACACTGAAGCTTTCTTT CASSIGFSHTEAFF NA TRBV19 NA TRBJ1-1
TGTGCCAGCAGCCCAACGGGAGGCAGCTCCTACGAGCAGTACTTC CASSPTGGSSYEQYF TRBD2 TRBV28 NA TRBJ2-7
TGTGCCAGCAGCGGAGAGGTGCTCGAGCAGTACTTC CASSGEVLEQYF NA TRBV5-6 once TRBJ2-7
TGTGCCAGCAGCCAGGGCGGTCCGGGGGTCCACGAGCAGTACTTC CASSQGGPGVHEQYF NA TRBV4-2 NA TRBJ2-7
TGTGCCAGCAGTTACGGGGTCTCCTACGAGCAGTACTTC CASSYGVSYEQYF NA TRBV27 once TRBJ2-7
TGTGCCAGCAGCCCACCGACACAGGAAATCTACGAGCAGTACTTC CASSPPTQEIYEQYF NA TRBV7-9 NA TRBJ2-7
TGTGCCAGCAGAGAGGGGACAGGCCCACCGACGGTCTACGAGCAGTACTTC CASREGTGPPTVYEQYF TRBD1 TRBV2 NA TRBJ2-7
TGTGCCAGCAGCTTAGGCGCCGGGGAGCTGTTTTTT CASSLGAGELFF NA TRBV7-3 NA TRBJ2-2